The rows below give T cell receptor beta chains drawn from one sample of a study of blood T cell repertoires in COVID-19. The table came from immunoSEQ multiplex PCR; TCRdb's copy has only in-frame clones and leaves some out. The table lists about 180,000 clones, more than 75% of them singletons. Sample: PBMCs or T cells enriched from blood (not recorded which). These receptors originate from a human donor with acute COVID-19. The donor label of this sample is uncertain. CDR3s include the opening cysteine and the closing phenylalanine or tryptophan. Each record gives: D gene, clone size, J gene, V gene, CDR3 protein, CDR3 DNA. The D gene is left open where the match is weak. Clone size is given for some rows only: seen once, a few or many times, or a class if the clone is expanded.

>.|.|TRBJ1-1|TRBV25-1
CASSRGGTEAFF
TGTGCCAGCTCCCGGGGTGGCACTGAAGCTTTCTTT
>.|.|TRBJ1-1|TRBV3-1/TRBV3-2
CASSSFWTVGQEAFF
TGTGCCAGCAGCTCTTTCTGGACAGTGGGACAAGAAGCTTTCTTT
>.|.|TRBJ1-5|TRBV24-1
CATSEQRGQPQHF
TGTGCCACCAGTGAACAAAGGGGGCAGCCCCAGCATTTT
>TRBD2|.|TRBJ2-5|TRBV7-8
CASSLEGIGSGGAETQYF
TGTGCCAGCAGCTTAGAGGGGATTGGTAGCGGGGGTGCTGAGACCCAGTACTTC
>.|.|TRBJ2-5|TRBV5-4
CASNRPGVETQYF
TGTGCCAGCAACCGTCCAGGGGTAGAGACCCAGTACTTC
>TRBD1|.|TRBJ2-5|TRBV5-5
CASSAPDRGYEETQYF
TGTGCCAGCAGCGCTCCGGACAGGGGTTATGAGGAGACCCAGTACTTC
>TRBD1|.|TRBJ2-1|TRBV27
CASMRTNRGDEQFF
TGTGCCAGCATGCGGACCAACAGGGGGGATGAGCAGTTCTTC
>TRBD1|.|TRBJ2-1|TRBV7-3
CASSLNPDRLLSYNEQFF
TGTGCCAGCAGCTTAAACCCGGACAGGCTCCTATCCTACAATGAGCAGTTCTTC
>.|once|TRBJ1-5|TRBV5-1
CASSLGDSSNQPQHF
TGCGCCAGCAGCTTGGGCGACAGTAGCAATCAGCCCCAGCATTTT
>.|.|TRBJ2-6|TRBV5-6
CASSLAVHPSGANVLTF
TGTGCCAGCAGCTTGGCGGTTCACCCCTCTGGGGCCAACGTCCTGACTTTC
>TRBD1|.|TRBJ2-3|TRBV7-3
CASSSQGDTDTQYF
TGTGCCAGCAGCTCCCAGGGGGACACAGATACGCAGTATTTT
>.|.|TRBJ2-7|TRBV4-1
CASSHPSGIKSYEQYF
TGCGCCAGCAGCCATCCCTCCGGGATTAAGTCCTACGAGCAGTACTTC
>TRBD1|.|TRBJ2-7|TRBV19
CASSARTGNDEQYF
TGTGCCAGTAGTGCCAGGACAGGGAACGACGAGCAGTACTTC
>.|.|TRBJ1-4|TRBV30
CAWDQGINEKLFF
TGTGCCTGGGACCAGGGGATTAATGAAAAACTGTTTTTT